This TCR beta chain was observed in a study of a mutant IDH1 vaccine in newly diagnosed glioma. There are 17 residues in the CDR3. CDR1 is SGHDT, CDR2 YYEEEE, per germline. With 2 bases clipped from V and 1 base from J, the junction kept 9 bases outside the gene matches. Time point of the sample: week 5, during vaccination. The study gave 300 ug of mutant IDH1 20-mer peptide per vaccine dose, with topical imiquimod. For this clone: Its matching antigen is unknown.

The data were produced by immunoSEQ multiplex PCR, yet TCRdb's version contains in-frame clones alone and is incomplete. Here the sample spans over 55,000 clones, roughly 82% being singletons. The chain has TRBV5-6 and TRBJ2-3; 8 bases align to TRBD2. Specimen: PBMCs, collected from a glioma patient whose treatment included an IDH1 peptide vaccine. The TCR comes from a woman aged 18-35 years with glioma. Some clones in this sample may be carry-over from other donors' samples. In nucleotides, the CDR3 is TGTGCCAGCAGCTTTAGGACTAGCAGCGAGGGCACAGATACGCAGTATTTT. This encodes CASSFRTSSEGTDTQYF.